Described below is a single T cell receptor (beta chain) sequence and its context. Its antigen remains unknown. Peripheral blood samples of 9 to 10 milliliters were drawn from each donor. The sample belongs to a study of blood T cells in healthy people across ages. Study-wide background: Using template switching, researchers captured about one barcoded beta molecule for each two T cells.

Germline-derived CDR1 and CDR2 are ENHRY and SYGVKD. Trimming stripped 2 bases from V and 9 bases from J, with 20 bases between. The CDR3 is 16 amino acids. Study-wide findings and caveats: Aged donors had fewer naive CD4+ cells and lower diversity than long-lived donors.

Combining a sample-barcoded 5' primer with a J-beta primer mix, a second PCR ran for roughly 7 to 11 cycles. MiXCR was run by TCRdb on the 5' RACE reads, yielding one entry per CDR3 protein. Altogether fewer than 900,000 distinct CDR3 sequences are present, 49% being singletons, with the ten largest covering 30% to 40%. The source of this sequence is a woman in her sixties in good health. This sequence joins TRBV10-3 and TRBJ2-1; possibly TRBD1 for D (7 bases). The sequenced sample was blood. In DNA form, the CDR3 reads TGTGCCATCAGTGAGAGACAGCCAGTCCAGGGGGGTGAGCAGTTCTTC. It specifies CAISERQPVQGGEQFF.